One sample yielded the 18 T cell receptor beta chains listed below, sequenced in a study of blood T cell repertoires in COVID-19. This table comes from immunoSEQ multiplex PCR, and its TCRdb copy is limited to in-frame clones, with some not included. Of fewer than 110,000 clones detected, more than 80% appear once; the ten largest clones hold around 3.7%. The sequencing sample was made of peripheral blood. These receptors were collected from a woman in her fifties or sixties with acute or convalescent COVID-19.

This chain connects TRBV10-1 to TRBJ2-3, with TRBD2 identical over 11 bases. This CDR3 is 14 amino acids long. V lost 6 bases to trimming and J lost 9 bases; unmatched junction nucleotides: 8. Germline CDR1 WNHNN, CDR2 SYGVQD (reference sequence). CDR3 sequence (DNA): TGCGCCAGCAGCAAAGGGCTAGCGGGAGGCACGCAGTATTTT. It translates to CASSKGLAGGTQYF.

The V call is TRBV10-3, the J call TRBJ2-1; the match to TRBD2 covers 11 bases. There are 14 residues in the CDR3. Germline CDR1 ENHRY, CDR2 SYGVKD. The V gene end was trimmed by 11 bases and the J gene end by 1 base; junction bases not matched to a gene: 4. The CDR3 protein is CAAGTSGSYNEQFF. The CDR3 nucleotides read TGTGCCGCCGGGACTAGCGGATCCTACAATGAGCAGTTCTTC.

This clone was observed once. This chain links TRBV27 with TRBJ2-7; D unresolved. V was trimmed by 1 base and J by 4 bases, leaving 8 bases between them. The CDR3 totals 13 residues. Germline assignment: CDR1 MNHEY and CDR2 SMNVEV (reference sequence). The CDR3 DNA reads as TGTGCCAGCAGTTTATTTCCGGGTTACGAGCAGTACTTC. Protein: CASSLFPGYEQYF.

This chain joins TRBV18 and TRBJ2-1; the match to TRBD1 covers 7 bases. CDR1 is KGHSH, CDR2 LQKENI, per germline. J lost 2 bases, V lost 0 bases, and 10 bases had no gene match. This CDR3 comprises 18 residues. Here the CDR3 reads CASSPPRGLELAYNEQFF. CDR3 nucleotides: TGTGCCAGCTCACCACCGAGGGGGCTAGAGCTGGCCTACAATGAGCAGTTCTTC.

This clone was observed a few times. The chain combines TRBV28 with TRBJ1-2; 10 positions agree with TRBD1. V dropped 6 bases and J dropped 3; count of bases not matched to a gene: 4. The germline CDR1 and CDR2 sequences are MDHEN and SYDVKM. The CDR3 loop spans 14 amino acids. CDR3 nucleotides: TGTGCCAGCAGCCCTGACAGGGGGCACTATGGCTACACCTTC. This sequence encodes CASSPDRGHYGYTF.

This clone was observed a single time. This chain's CDR3 is CASKAPGTLDTQYF. CDR3 bases: TGTGCCAGCAAAGCTCCAGGAACTTTAGATACGCAGTATTTT. This chain uses TRBV27 with TRBJ2-3, with D hard to call. The V gene's germline CDR1 is MNHEY and CDR2 SMNVEV (reference sequence). The V end was cut by 7 bases, the J end by 5 bases, with 16 bases between. The CDR3 has 14 residues.

This chain joins TRBV11-3 and TRBJ2-2; D may be TRBD2 (7 bases). This CDR3 comprises 15 residues. Trimming stripped 2 bases from V and 7 bases from J, with 14 bases between. Germline V gene sequence: CDR1 SGHNT, CDR2 YENEEA. The CDR3 spells CASSLNGGGNGELFF. CDR3 DNA sequence: TGTGCCAGCAGCTTAAACGGCGGGGGCAACGGGGAGCTGTTTTTT.

The CDR3 here is CATRRDRGATGANVLTF. The CDR3 nucleotides are TGTGCTACCCGACGGGACAGGGGTGCGACTGGGGCCAACGTCCTGACTTTC. The chain recombines TRBV30 with TRBJ2-6, with 10 positions matching TRBD1. The CDR3 extends over 17 amino acids. CDR1 and CDR2 (germline): GTSNPN, SVGIG (reference sequence).

V is TRBV3-1 (or the pseudogene TRBV3-2) and J is TRBJ2-5; D call uncertain. The CDR3 sequence is 11 residues long. Germline V gene data show CDR1 as LGHDT and CDR2 as YNNKEL (reference sequence). V dropped 2 bases and J dropped 9 bases, with 7 bases sitting between them. The CDR3 bases are TGTGCCAGCAGCCAACTGGCAGCCCAGTACTTC. Protein sequence: CASSQLAAQYF.

This chain uses TRBV18 with TRBJ1-4; D is undetermined. V gave up 2 bases and J gave up 0 bases, with 7 bases separating them. The germline CDR1 and CDR2 sequences are KGHSH and LQKENI. This CDR3 is built from 15 residues. CDR3 DNA: TGTGCCAGCTCACCAATCCCAGCAACTAATGAAAAACTGTTTTTT. Translating gives CASSPIPATNEKLFF. The whole variable domain, remainder taken from reference TRBV18 and TRBJ1-4, is NAGVMQNPRHLVRRRGQEARLRCSPMKGHSHVYWYRQLPEEGLKFMVYLQKENIIDESGMPKERFSAEFPKEGPSILRIQQVVRGDSAAYFCASSPIPATNEKLFFGSGTQLSVL.

This chain connects TRBV11-2 to TRBJ2-5, with TRBD1 matching 8 bases. Germline-derived CDR1 and CDR2 are SGHAT and FQNNGV. With V trimmed by 0 bases and J by 5 bases, 14 bases remained unmatched. The CDR3 consists of 18 residues. The chain's CDR3 is CASSLDLGGAGGWETQYF. In DNA, the CDR3 is TGTGCCAGCAGCTTAGATCTAGGCGGGGCAGGGGGCTGGGAGACCCAGTACTTC.

The V and J genes are TRBV28 and TRBJ1-6; weak D call: TRBD1 (5 bases). CDR3 length: 17 amino acids. Trimming took 5 bases from V and 5 from J, leaving 19 bases between them. Germline CDR1 MDHEN, CDR2 SYDVKM. Here the CDR3 DNA reads TGTGCCAGCAGTCCGTTAAGGGGAATAGTTAATAATTCACCCCTCCACTTT. Translation gives CASSPLRGIVNNSPLHF.

The V and J genes are TRBV6-5 and TRBJ1-3; TRBD1 matches at 7 bases. Germline V gene sequence: CDR1 MNHEY, CDR2 SVGAGI. Losses at the gene ends were 6 bases for V and 2 bases for J; bases not matched to a gene: 4. CDR3 length equals 14 residues. The CDR3 loop is CASRRQGAGNTIYF. As DNA, the CDR3 is TGTGCCAGCAGGAGACAGGGAGCTGGAAACACCATATATTTT.

This chain uses TRBV6-2 or TRBV6-3 with TRBJ2-1; 8 bases are shared with TRBD2. Trimming removed 2 bases from V and 14 bases from J; junction bases left unmatched: 5. This CDR3 spans 12 amino acids. The germline V gene encodes CDR1 MNHEY and CDR2 SVGEGT. In DNA form, the CDR3 reads TGTGCCAGCAGTTACCCAGGACTAGCAAAGTTCTTC. Protein: CASSYPGLAKFF.

The rearrangement uses TRBV15 and TRBJ2-3; 10 positions agree with TRBD2. This CDR3 contains 17 residues. The trim removed 2 bases at V and 1 base at J, leaving 6 bases unmatched. Germline V gene sequence: CDR1 LNHNV, CDR2 YYDKDF (reference sequence). The CDR3 loop is CATSRSPGTSGTDTQYF. For the CDR3, the DNA is TGTGCCACCAGCAGATCCCCCGGGACTAGCGGCACAGATACGCAGTATTTT.

This clone was picked up one time. The CDR3 loop reads CATSEWTGVTGELFF. The CDR3 DNA sequence: TGTGCCACCAGTGAGTGGACAGGGGTCACCGGGGAGCTGTTTTTT. The chain couples TRBV24-1 to TRBJ2-2; 9 nucleotides align to TRBD1. V shed 4 bases and J 4 bases; nucleotides not matched to a gene: 3. The CDR3 runs 15 residues. Germline CDR1 reads KGHDR; CDR2 reads SFDVKD.

The J gene is TRBJ2-1, the V gene TRBV19, with 7 bases fitting TRBD2. The CDR3 sequence is 14 residues long. J was trimmed by 8 bases and V by 5 bases; bases with no gene match: 9. Germline V gene data show CDR1 as LNHDA and CDR2 as SQIVND (reference sequence). The CDR3 region is CASSWGDYLDEQFF. The CDR3 nucleotides read TGTGCCAGTAGTTGGGGGGACTACCTCGATGAGCAGTTCTTC.

The chain links TRBV19 to TRBJ2-1, with 7 positions matching TRBD2. Germline V lookup: CDR1 LNHDA, CDR2 SQIVND (reference sequence). Trimming at V came to 5 bases and at J to 5 bases, leaving 6 bases not matched to a gene. The CDR3 runs to 14 residues. CDR3 region: CASSPGLEDNEQFF. The CDR3, as DNA: TGTGCCAGTAGTCCCGGACTAGAAGACAATGAGCAGTTCTTC.